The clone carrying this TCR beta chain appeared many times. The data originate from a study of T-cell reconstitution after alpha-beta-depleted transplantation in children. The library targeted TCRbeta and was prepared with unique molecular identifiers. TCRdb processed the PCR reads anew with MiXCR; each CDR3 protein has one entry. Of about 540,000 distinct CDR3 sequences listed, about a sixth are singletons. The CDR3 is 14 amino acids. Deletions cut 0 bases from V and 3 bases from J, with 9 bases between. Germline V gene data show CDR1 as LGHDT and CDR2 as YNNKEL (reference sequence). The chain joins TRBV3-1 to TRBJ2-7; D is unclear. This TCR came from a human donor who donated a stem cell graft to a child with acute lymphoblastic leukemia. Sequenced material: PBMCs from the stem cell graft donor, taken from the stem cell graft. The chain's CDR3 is CASSQDGIIYEQYF. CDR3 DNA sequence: TGTGCCAGCAGCCAAGATGGCATTATCTACGAGCAGTACTTC.